Below, 14 T cell receptor beta chains from the same sample are listed, as sequenced in a study of prognosis after radiotherapy for stage I lung cancer. From genomic DNA, TCR beta CDR3 was amplified by two-round multiplex PCR. First-round PCR used primers specific to each TRBV and TRBJ gene. TCRdb fed the multiplex PCR reads into MiXCR, producing one record per CDR3 protein. The sample yields 45,000 to 60,000 distinct CDR3 sequences, roughly 36% seen once. The sequencing used PBMCs, collected before or after stereotactic body radiation therapy (not recorded which). The receptor set was obtained from a donor aged 50 or older with non-small cell lung cancer.

On this clonotype itself: This sequence is one base from a far larger clone and is likely a read error. The V call is TRBV7-8, the J call TRBJ2-7, with D perhaps TRBD1 (6 bases). CDR1 and CDR2 (germline): SGHVS, FQNEAQ. Deletions cut 3 bases from V and 5 bases from J, with 11 bases between. The CDR3 spans 13 residues. DNA of the CDR3: TGTGCCAGCAGCTTGTACAGGGTCAACGAGCAGTACTTC. It translates to CASSLYRVNEQYF.

This clonotype was observed many times. The chain couples TRBV4-3 to TRBJ1-6; 7 bases fit TRBD1. CDR3 size: 17 residues. The trim removed 4 bases at V and 7 bases at J, leaving 13 bases unmatched. The germline V gene encodes CDR1 LGHNA and CDR2 YSLEER. CDR3 loop: CASSRGGGKRPNSPLHF. As DNA, the CDR3 is TGCGCCAGCAGCCGAGGGGGCGGGAAGCGACCCAATTCACCCCTCCACTTT.

This clonotype was recorded at least ten times. The gene calls are TRBV15 and TRBJ2-2; TRBD2 matches at 9 bases. V trimming: 6 bases; J trimming: 4 bases; junction bases outside the gene matches: 3. Germline CDR1 reads LNHNV; CDR2 reads YYDKDF (reference sequence). The length of the CDR3 is 14 residues. In DNA, the CDR3 is TGTGCCACCAGACGAGCGGGAGGCACCGGGGAGCTGTTTTTT. Its protein is CATRRAGGTGELFF.

This clonotype has at least ten counts. Compared with germline, one end of the junction differs, possibly owing to a read error. This chain links TRBV7-3 with TRBJ2-5; a possible D gene is TRBD1 (5 bases). From germline, CDR1 is SGHTA and CDR2 FQGTGA. This CDR3 has 13 amino acids. CDR3 nucleotides: TGTGCCAGCAGCCCAGGGTCCCAAGAGACCCAGTATTTC. Amino acids: CASSPGSQETQYF.

This clonotype was found many times. V and J are TRBV5-4 and TRBJ1-4; D uncertain. Germline V lookup: CDR1 SGHNT, CDR2 YYREEE (reference sequence). Trimming cost V 1 base and J 7 bases, with 17 bases left between them. The CDR3 is 16 residues long. CDR3 protein: CASSLNGSPKGEKLFF. The CDR3 DNA follows: TGTGCCAGCAGCTTGAATGGGTCCCCAAAGGGTGAAAAACTGTTTTTT.

This clonotype was counted a few times. The CDR3 DNA reads TGTGCCAGCAGCTTAGAAAGCGGCCTCTCCTACAATGAGCAGTTCTTC. Its protein is CASSLESGLSYNEQFF. J is TRBJ2-1 and V is TRBV7-2; TRBD2 might be the D (5 bases). CDR3 length: 16 amino acids. Germline lookup yields CDR1 SGHTA and CDR2 FQGNSA. The V gene lost 1 base and the J gene lost 0 bases, with 10 bases spanning the gap.

To note about this clonotype: One base away lies a much larger clone, so this may be a sequencing read error. The chain has TRBV3-1 and TRBJ1-5, with D perhaps matching TRBD1 (5 bases). Germline CDR1 and CDR2: LGHDT and YNNKEL (reference sequence). This CDR3 contains 15 residues. The V and J ends lost 1 base and 7 bases respectively, with 14 bases between them. This chain's CDR3 is CASSQGTWGIQPQHF. The CDR3 DNA follows: TGTGCCAGCAGCCAAGGGACATGGGGCATCCAGCCCCAGCATTTT. The variable domain in full, with the rest retrieved from reference TRBV3-1 and TRBJ1-5, is DTAVSQTPKYLVTQMGNDKSIKCEQNLGHDTMYWYKQDSKKFLKIMFSYNNKELIINETVPNRFSPKSPDKAHLNLHINSLELGDSAVYFCASSQGTWGIQPQHFGDGTRLSIL.

The rearrangement links TRBV6-1 to TRBJ2-5, with 12 bases that match TRBD1. Trimming at V came to 6 bases and at J to 4 bases, leaving 0 bases not matched to a gene. This CDR3 is built from 13 residues. CDR1 and CDR2 (germline): MNHNS, SASEGT. The CDR3 DNA reads TGTGCCAGCAGGGGACAGGGGGCAGAGACCCAGTACTTC. Protein product: CASRGQGAETQYF.

There are many counts of this clonotype. The V and J genes are TRBV7-9 and TRBJ2-1; 15 bases line up with TRBD2. Germline V lookup: CDR1 SEHNR, CDR2 FQNEAQ (reference sequence). Trimming cost V 2 bases and J 9 bases; bases outside gene matches: 2. This CDR3 region has 15 residues. This CDR3 is CASSLSGLAGGEQFF. CDR3 in DNA: TGTGCCAGCAGCTTATCGGGACTAGCGGGAGGTGAGCAGTTCTTC. Variable domain in full (rest from reference TRBV7-9 and TRBJ2-1): DTGVSQNPRHKITKRGQNVTFRCDPISEHNRLYWYRQTLGQGPEFLTYFQNEAQLEKSRLLSDRFSAERPKGSFSTLEIQRTEQGDSAMYLCASSLSGLAGGEQFFGPGTRLTVL.

The chain links TRBV28 to TRBJ1-2; a possible D gene is TRBD1 (5 bases). Trimming removed 6 bases at V and 5 bases at J, with 25 bases between. The CDR3 has 17 residues. Germline CDR1 reads MDHEN; CDR2 reads SYDVKM. Written as DNA, the CDR3 is TGTGCCAGCAGCTCCCCGGACATGGGGTCTATTGGGTATGGCTACACCTTC. As protein: CASSSPDMGSIGYGYTF.

At least ten counts were recorded for this clonotype. The chain joins TRBV2 to TRBJ2-4, with 8 nucleotides matching TRBD1. The CDR3 covers 12 residues. V shed 6 bases and J 7 bases; nucleotides not matched to a gene: 2. In germline, CDR1 is SNHLY, CDR2 FYNNEI. CDR3 coding DNA: TGTGCCAGCAGGAGACAGGGGAACATTCAGTACTTC. Its translation is CASRRQGNIQYF.

There are a few counts of this clonotype. This sequence is one base from a far larger clone and is likely a read error. The chain has TRBV6-9 and TRBJ1-6; D unclear. The V end was cut by 3 bases, the J end by 0 bases, with 12 bases between. This CDR3 spans 17 amino acids. CDR1 MNHGY and CDR2 SVAAGI come from the germline V gene. DNA of the CDR3: TGTGCCAGCAGTTACATCCCCCGGATCTCCTATAATTCACCCCTCCACTTT. Its protein is CASSYIPRISYNSPLHF.

This clonotype was recorded many times. The genes are TRBV7-2 and TRBJ2-1; 13 nucleotides line up with TRBD2. The CDR3 totals 19 residues. Germline V gene sequence: CDR1 SGHTA, CDR2 FQGNSA. V shed 3 bases, J shed 0 bases, and the junction held 8 bases outside the gene matches. The CDR3 nucleotides are TGTGCCAGCAGCTTCTCGGGACTAGCGGGAAGGAGCTCCTACAATGAGCAGTTCTTC. Protein sequence: CASSFSGLAGRSSYNEQFF.

As concerns this clonotype: Possible read error: a much larger clone is one base away. The chain recombines TRBV7-2 with TRBJ2-5, with 10 positions matching TRBD1. The germline gives CDR1 SGHTA, CDR2 FQGNSA. The CDR3 spans 16 residues. The CDR3 DNA reads TGTGCCAGCAGCTTAGCGAGGACAGGGGGGGTTGAGATCCAGTACTTC. This encodes CASSLARTGGVEIQYF.